This section outlines one TCR beta chain sequence together with its context. CDR3 length equals 12 residues. The assay was immunoSEQ multiplex PCR, and TCRdb's table has in-frame clones only and misses some. The table includes about 2.4 million clones, roughly 93% detected once. This record belongs to a study of shared clonotypes between healthy human individuals. Study summary: With ages of 18 to 49, the donors were a couple of women and three men. CD8 memory received one plate per donor, CD8 naive two, CD4 memory three and CD4 naive three.

Recent vaccinations or acute infections were absent in the healthy HIV-negative adult donors. CD4+ cells were split into CD45RA+ naive and CD45RA-negative memory subsets. The clonotype originates from a man younger than 35 in good health. Some clones in this sample may be carry-over from other donors' samples. Material for sequencing was naive CD4+ T cells from PBMCs. The subset here: CD45RA+ positively selected. The J gene is TRBJ2-3, the V gene TRBV21-1; TRBD1 was called by the table and not checked on the DNA. TRBV21-1 is described as a pseudogene. For the CDR3, the DNA is TGTGCCAGCAGCGGACACACAGATACGCAGTATTTT. Protein: CASSGHTDTQYF.